The next 14 T cell receptor beta chains were all read from a single sample in a study of cytomegalovirus exposure and HLA in healthy donors. It was with 60 Vbeta and 13 Jbeta primers that the PCR ran. Sequenced by immunoSEQ multiplex PCR; TCRdb stores in-frame clones only, minus some. The table includes about 110,000 clones, approximately 82% detected once. Input material: PBMCs. Receptors originate from a man aged 40-55 years in good health and CMV-seronegative.

The chain recombines TRBV28 with TRBJ1-2; 10 nucleotides line up with TRBD1. This CDR3 is 15 amino acids long. Looked up from germline, CDR1 is MDHEN and CDR2 is SYDVKM. V dropped 2 bases and J dropped 3; count of bases not matched to a gene: 3. Here the CDR3 reads CASSLMGTGDYGYTF. The DNA for the CDR3 is TGTGCCAGCAGTTTAATGGGGACAGGGGACTATGGCTACACCTTC.

The table lists this clone with a few counts. The chain links TRBV11-2 to TRBJ2-2; TRBD2 is a possible D gene (6 bases). Trimming stripped 4 bases from V and 6 bases from J, with 15 bases between. This CDR3 is built from 15 residues. CDR1 is SGHAT, CDR2 FQNNGV, per germline. The CDR3 here is CASSYRGKEPGELFF. The CDR3, as DNA: TGTGCCAGCAGCTACCGGGGGAAGGAGCCCGGGGAGCTGTTTTTT.

This clone was detected once. The chain links TRBV7-9 to TRBJ1-2, with D perhaps TRBD1 (5 bases). The germline gives CDR1 SEHNR, CDR2 FQNEAQ (reference sequence). V lost 2 bases and J lost 4, with 14 bases in between. The length of the CDR3 is 15 residues. CDR3 sequence reads: CASSLTGLGVYGYTF. The CDR3 nucleotides read TGTGCCAGCAGCTTAACGGGTTTAGGGGTCTATGGCTACACCTTC.

The gene calls are TRBV19 and TRBJ1-4, with 7 bases that match TRBD1. Trimming removed 3 bases from V and 8 bases from J; junction bases left unmatched: 12. The CDR3 runs 16 residues. CDR1 is LNHDA and CDR2 is SQIVND in the germline V gene (reference sequence). CDR3 in DNA: TGTGCCAGTAGTATCCTTGTGGGCCAGGGGGAAGAAAAACTGTTTTTT. Translated: CASSILVGQGEEKLFF.

This chain's CDR3 is CASSVAPGTGDNEQFF. The CDR3 DNA sequence: TGTGCCAGCAGCGTAGCTCCCGGGACAGGGGACAATGAGCAGTTCTTC. This sequence joins TRBV9 and TRBJ2-1, with 10 bases aligning to TRBD1. The CDR3 runs to 16 residues. Germline lookup yields CDR1 SGDLS and CDR2 YYNGEE. Trimming took 0 bases from V and 5 from J; bases not matched to a gene: 5.

The chain has TRBV5-1 and TRBJ1-3, with 8 nucleotides matching TRBD1. With 4 bases clipped from V and 2 bases from J, the junction kept 2 bases outside the gene matches. The CDR3 runs 14 residues. CDR1 and CDR2 (germline): SGHRS, YFSETQ. In nucleotides, the CDR3 is TGCGCCAGCAGCCCGACAGGGGCTGGAAACACCATATATTTT. It translates to CASSPTGAGNTIYF.

This clone was found a few times. The genes are TRBV5-8 and TRBJ2-5; TRBD2 aligns across 7 bases. Unmatched junction bases numbered 7, after V lost 0 bases and J lost 5 bases. The CDR3 totals 15 residues. The germline gives CDR1 SGHTS, CDR2 YDEGEE. The CDR3 DNA sequence: TGTGCCAGCAGCTTGGGCGGGGGAGGGAGTGAGACCCAGTACTTC. Translation: CASSLGGGGSETQYF.

The chain links TRBV11-2 to TRBJ1-3; possibly TRBD1 for D (5 bases). Germline-derived CDR1 and CDR2 are SGHAT and FQNNGV. The CDR3 has 12 amino acids. With 5 bases removed from V and 4 bases from J, the gap between germline ends came to 6 bases. CDR3 DNA sequence: TGTGCCAGCAGCCGACAGGGAAACACCATATATTTT. Its protein product is CASSRQGNTIYF.

The rearrangement links TRBV5-1 to TRBJ1-1; maybe TRBD1 (6 bases). CDR3 length: 15 residues. Per germline, CDR1 SGHRS and CDR2 YFSETQ. V lost 0 bases to trimming and J lost 1 base, with 10 bases between them. In DNA, the CDR3 is TGCGCCAGCAGCTTGGTGGGGGGGCAGAACACTGAAGCTTTCTTT. Residues: CASSLVGGQNTEAFF.

The V call is TRBV5-1, the J call TRBJ2-7; 9 nucleotides match TRBD1. The V segment lost 4 bases and the J segment 7 bases; nucleotides outside the gene matches: 9. Germline lookup yields CDR1 SGHRS and CDR2 YFSETQ. This CDR3 is built from 14 residues. CDR3 amino acids: CASSAGQGLREQYF. The CDR3 bases are TGCGCCAGCAGCGCGGGACAGGGATTGAGGGAGCAGTACTTC.

The CDR3: CASSLGVAGMSAVDTQYF. The CDR3 coding sequence is TGTGCCAGCAGTCTCGGGGTAGCGGGGATGAGTGCAGTGGATACGCAGTATTTT. This chain links TRBV2 with TRBJ2-3, with TRBD2 matching over 8 bases. This CDR3 is 18 amino acids long. V dropped 5 bases and J dropped 6; count of bases not matched to a gene: 19. Looked up from germline, CDR1 is SNHLY and CDR2 is FYNNEI.

This clone was observed a handful of times. The rearrangement joins TRBV7-8 to TRBJ2-7; 9 bases are a match to TRBD1. CDR3 size: 15 residues. Germline loops: CDR1 SGHVS, CDR2 FQNEAQ. Trimming cost V 2 bases and J 2 bases; bases outside gene matches: 4. CDR3 protein: CASSLLTGGPYEQYF. DNA for the CDR3: TGTGCCAGCAGCTTATTGACAGGGGGGCCCTACGAGCAGTACTTC.

Only a few counts were recorded for this clone. V and J are TRBV2 and TRBJ2-7, with D possibly TRBD2 on 6 matching bases. This CDR3 is built from 14 residues. The ends were cut back, 7 bases at V and 2 bases at J, with 15 bases in the middle. The germline V gene has CDR1 SNHLY and CDR2 FYNNEI. The CDR3 spells CASIVRRATYEQYF. The CDR3 DNA reads TGTGCCAGCATCGTACGGAGGGCCACCTACGAGCAGTACTTC. Full variable domain (remainder filled in from reference TRBV2 and TRBJ2-7): EPEVTQTPSHQVTQMGQEVILRCVPISNHLYFYWYRQILGQKVEFLVSFYNNEISEKSEIFDDQFSVERPDGSNFTLKIRSTKLEDSAMYFCASIVRRATYEQYFGPGTRLTVT.

This clone occurred once. DNA of the CDR3: TGTGCCAGCCAGGGGACTAGGTTCTTCCAAGAGACCCAGTACTTC. Translation: CASQGTRFFQETQYF. The chain carries TRBV6-6 and TRBJ2-5; 8 bases match TRBD2. Looked up from germline, CDR1 is MNHNY and CDR2 is SVGAGI (reference sequence). Trimming at V came to 8 bases and at J to 1 base, leaving 9 bases not matched to a gene. The CDR3 runs to 15 residues.